The clone carrying this TCR beta chain appeared once. The antigen is not known. This entry belongs to a study of OX40 agonist ivuxolimab in advanced cancers. CDR3 length: 13 residues. The V and J ends lost 5 bases and 7 bases respectively, with 14 bases between them. Germline V lookup: CDR1 SGHTA, CDR2 FQGNSA. The study's findings and limits: Clones of CD4+ and CD8+ blood T cells grew by week 6 at doses of 0.1 to 3.0 mg/kg. The investigators did not determine what antigen specificity the expanded peripheral T cells had.

Method: immunoSEQ multiplex PCR; TCRdb's copy keeps in-frame clones and lacks some. The top ten hold under 3.5% of the sample, which has about 78,000 clones, 85% to 95% seen once. The sequence was obtained from an adult with an advanced solid tumor such as melanoma, head and neck, liver or kidney cancer. This material consisted of CD4+ or CD8+ T cells sorted from blood, taken in a trial of the OX40 agonist ivuxolimab. The chain couples TRBV7-2 to TRBJ1-1; D may be TRBD1 (5 bases). This CDR3 reads CASSTPQGYEAFF. CDR3 sequence (DNA): TGTGCCAGCAGCACCCCCCAGGGATATGAAGCTTTCTTT.